This T cell receptor (beta chain) was sequenced in a study of T-cell reconstitution after alpha-beta-depleted transplantation in children. Study observations and caveats: One year after transplant, T-cell counts and diversity came mostly from newly produced T cells. Approximately two months post-transplant, alpha-beta T cells reportedly originated from several hundred expanded graft clones.

Trimming left V 3 bases short and J 4 bases short, with 4 bases between. CDR1 is DFQATT and CDR2 is SNEGSKA in the germline V gene (reference sequence). This CDR3 comprises 11 residues. TCRbeta library preparation incorporated unique molecular identifiers. One entry per CDR3 protein results from TCRdb running MiXCR on the PCR reads. The sample carries 90,000 to 120,000 distinct CDR3 sequences, around 6.4% recorded once. This clonotype has a handful of counts. As yet, its antigen is unknown. V gene TRBV20-1 combines with J gene TRBJ2-1; no clear D. This TCR was sampled from a male patient aged 2-15 years who had a stem cell transplant for acute lymphoblastic leukemia, so the T cells may come from the graft donor. Sample: PBMCs, mostly from graft donor cells, taken 360 days after TCRalphabeta/CD19-depleted stem cell transplant. CDR3 amino acids: CSAREYNEQFF. The CDR3, as DNA: TGCAGTGCTAGGGAATACAATGAGCAGTTCTTC.